The next 5 T cell receptor beta chains were all read from a single sample in a study of T cells in Graves' hyperthyroidism and ophthalmopathy. RNA transcripts yielded amplified TCR beta CDR3 regions. The study used the HTBI primer set for a first-round RT-PCR of the TCR CDR3. TCRdb re-called the multiplex PCR reads with MiXCR, one entry per CDR3 protein. This sample has 300,000 to 450,000 distinct CDR3 sequences, with more than 20% found just once. Sequences were obtained from blood. These receptors originate from a man aged 50 to 60 with Graves' hyperthyroidism.

V gene TRBV5-1 combines with J gene TRBJ2-7; 7 positions agree with TRBD2. The CDR3 sequence is 15 residues long. The V and J ends lost 4 bases and 7 bases, in that order; junction bases with no gene match: 14. The germline gives CDR1 SGHRS, CDR2 YFSETQ. The CDR3 is CASSLRGEGLREQYF. CDR3 sequence (DNA): TGCGCCAGCAGCCTCCGAGGGGAGGGCCTGAGAGAGCAGTACTTC.

The chain is built from TRBV12-3 or TRBV12-4 and TRBJ1-5, with D unclear. Deletions cut 7 bases from V and 5 bases from J, with 9 bases between. The length of the CDR3 is 12 residues. The CDR3 sequence: CASTVRDQPQHF. As DNA, the CDR3 is TGTGCCAGCACCGTCCGGGATCAGCCCCAGCATTTT.

The rearrangement uses TRBV5-4 and TRBJ1-1; 9 nucleotides match TRBD1. CDR1 is SGHNT, CDR2 YYREEE, per germline (reference sequence). J lost 5 bases, V lost 4 bases, and 9 bases had no gene match. The CDR3 runs 15 residues. CDR3 amino acids: CASSGYRGRETEAFF. The DNA for the CDR3 is TGTGCCAGCAGCGGATACAGGGGGCGCGAAACTGAAGCTTTCTTT.

This clonotype was detected many times. The chain combines TRBV6-1 with TRBJ2-1; 7 bases map to TRBD1. The germline CDR1 and CDR2 sequences are MNHNS and SASEGT. J lost 1 base, V lost 3 bases, and 0 bases had no gene match. This CDR3 comprises 14 residues. CDR3 DNA sequence: TGTGCCAGCAGTGAGACAGGGTCCTACAATGAGCAGTTCTTC. It translates to CASSETGSYNEQFF.

There are many counts of this clonotype. This chain's CDR3 is CASSLVGGRTDTQYF. In nucleotides, the CDR3 is TGTGCCAGCAGCTTAGTCGGGGGACGCACAGATACGCAGTATTTT. The gene calls are TRBV11-2 and TRBJ2-3, with D perhaps matching TRBD2 (6 bases). The V gene lost 1 base and the J gene lost 1 base, with 9 bases spanning the gap. CDR3 length: 15 residues. Per germline, CDR1 SGHAT and CDR2 FQNNGV.